The 17 T cell receptor beta chains reported below all come from one sample, sequenced in a study of identical twins. In TCRdb, the 5' RACE reads were re-called with MiXCR into one record per CDR3 protein. The sample shows 500,000 to 600,000 distinct CDR3 sequences, around 20% of them seen only once. These same data were also listed under a study on T cells expressing NK-cell markers.

Sequencing input: CD4+ T cells sorted from blood. The receptors originated from a woman aged 18 to 35 in good health.

This clonotype was recorded a few times. The genes are TRBV28 and TRBJ2-1; 8 bases are a match to TRBD2. CDR3 size: 16 residues. Germline assignment: CDR1 MDHEN and CDR2 SYDVKM. V lost 3 bases and J lost 5; bases outside the gene matches: 9. The CDR3 DNA sequence: TGTGCCAGCAGTTTCGATGCCCTAGCGGGTAACAATGAGCAGTTCTTC. The encoded protein is CASSFDALAGNNEQFF.

This clonotype was observed a handful of times. This chain uses TRBV12-3 or TRBV12-4 with TRBJ1-2; D remains unclear. This CDR3 region has 13 residues. V lost 1 base, J lost 2 bases, and 5 bases lay in between. CDR3: CASSLGKNYGYTF. The CDR3 DNA is TGTGCCAGCAGTTTAGGCAAGAACTATGGCTACACCTTC.

This clonotype was detected a few times. The chain carries TRBV7-9 and TRBJ1-1; 8 bases are shared with TRBD1. The length of the CDR3 is 16 residues. V shed 1 base and J 4 bases; nucleotides not matched to a gene: 8. Germline CDR1 is SEHNR and CDR2 is FQNEAQ (reference sequence). The CDR3 spells CASSLGAGQGGTEAFF. The CDR3 nucleotides are TGTGCCAGCAGCTTAGGGGCAGGACAGGGTGGCACTGAAGCTTTCTTT.

J is TRBJ2-1 and V is TRBV10-3, with D maybe TRBD2 (6 bases). The CDR3 contains 16 residues. Germline V lookup: CDR1 ENHRY, CDR2 SYGVKD. Trimming took 5 bases from V and 1 from J, leaving 15 bases between them. CDR3 bases: TGTGCCATCAGTCCCTCGACTAGTGCGTCCTACAATGAGCAGTTCTTC. It is translated as CAISPSTSASYNEQFF.

V and J are TRBV5-6 and TRBJ1-1; D is uncertain. Germline values: CDR1 SGHDT, CDR2 YYEEEE. Trimming took off 0 bases at V and 6 bases at J, with 6 bases between the two ends. The CDR3 consists of 12 residues. The CDR3 coding sequence is TGTGCCAGCAGCTTGGGGCAGTCTGAAGCTTTCTTT. Protein sequence: CASSLGQSEAFF.

The rearrangement uses TRBV5-1 and TRBJ1-6, with D unclear. The CDR3 is made up of 13 amino acids. Germline CDR1 reads SGHRS; CDR2 reads YFSETQ. V lost 3 bases and J 14 bases, leaving 15 bases between the germline ends. The CDR3 sequence is CASSSDAIQALHF. CDR3 nucleotide sequence: TGCGCCAGCAGCTCCGACGCAATCCAGGCCCTCCACTTT.

This clonotype was detected a few times. The CDR3 DNA sequence: TGTGCCAGCAGATTACGGGGGGGGTACAATGAGCAGTTCTTC. As protein: CASRLRGGYNEQFF. The rearrangement links TRBV12-3 or TRBV12-4 to TRBJ2-1; 8 bases match TRBD2. Germline trimming cut 6 bases from V and 4 bases from J; bases unmatched to any gene: 5. The CDR3 is 14 amino acids.

This chain links TRBV6-1 with TRBJ1-5; no firm D call. CDR1 and CDR2 from the germline V gene are MNHNS and SASEGT. CDR3 length: 13 residues. Trimming removed 6 bases at V and 4 bases at J, with 10 bases between. The CDR3 loop is CASRRATNQPQHF. CDR3 nucleotides: TGTGCCAGCAGGCGGGCTACGAATCAGCCCCAGCATTTT.

The V call is TRBV12-3 or TRBV12-4, the J call TRBJ1-1; D gene uncertain. The CDR3 runs 12 residues. The germline V and J ends were trimmed by 3 bases and 10 bases, with 12 bases remaining between them. As DNA, the CDR3 is TGTGCCAGCAGTTTTTCCGGGTTAGGAGCTTTCTTT. This sequence encodes CASSFSGLGAFF.

The chain employs TRBV4-3 and TRBJ2-1, with D unresolved. V was cut by 4 bases and J by 2 bases, with 12 bases left in between. The CDR3 consists of 15 residues. CDR1 and CDR2 from the germline V gene are LGHNA and YSLEER. The CDR3, as DNA: TGCGCCAGCAGCCTCGCGGAGCTTACCTACAATGAGCAGTTCTTC. It yields the protein CASSLAELTYNEQFF.

CDR3 sequence reads: CASSFGTAKETQYF. CDR3 DNA sequence: TGTGCCAGTAGTTTCGGGACGGCTAAAGAGACCCAGTACTTC. This sequence joins TRBV19 and TRBJ2-5, with D perhaps given as TRBD1 or TRBD2 (5 bases each). The CDR3 covers 14 residues. The germline gives CDR1 LNHDA, CDR2 SQIVND (reference sequence). V was trimmed by 5 bases and J by 3 bases, leaving 13 bases between them.

This clonotype was observed a handful of times. The chain links TRBV9 to TRBJ2-3; D gene uncertain. The germline gives CDR1 SGDLS, CDR2 YYNGEE. The CDR3 is 15 residues long. Trimming took 2 bases from V and 0 from J, leaving 10 bases between them. CDR3 loop: CASSVRLFSTDTQYF. CDR3 nucleotide sequence: TGTGCCAGCAGCGTTAGGCTATTTAGCACAGATACGCAGTATTTT. The full variable domain, with the rest looked up from reference TRBV9 and TRBJ2-3, is DSGVTQTPKHLITATGQRVTLRCSPRSGDLSVYWYQQSLDQGLQFLIQYYNGEERAKGNILERFSAQQFPDLHSELNLSSLELGDSALYFCASSVRLFSTDTQYFGPGTRLTVL.

This clonotype was counted between two and nine times. The chain combines TRBV6-2 or TRBV6-3 with TRBJ2-7; 10 positions agree with TRBD2. Germline-derived CDR1 and CDR2 are MNHEY and SVGEGT. The CDR3 extends over 16 amino acids. V was pared by 6 bases and J by 0 bases, with 8 bases of the junction left unmatched. The CDR3 loop reads CASSSLPSGSSYEQYF. The CDR3 DNA reads TGTGCCAGCAGCTCCCTGCCTAGCGGGAGCTCCTACGAGCAGTACTTC.

Only a few counts were recorded for this clonotype. The rearrangement links TRBV9 to TRBJ2-2; 7 nucleotides align to TRBD1. CDR1 and CDR2 from the germline V gene are SGDLS and YYNGEE. The J segment lost 4 bases and the V segment lost 6 bases, leaving 9 bases of the junction unmatched. The CDR3 runs to 15 residues. CDR3: CASTLLGQSTGELFF. Here the CDR3 DNA reads TGTGCCAGCACGCTCCTGGGACAGAGCACCGGGGAGCTGTTTTTT.

V usage is TRBV6-1 and J usage is TRBJ1-1; D may be TRBD1 (6 bases). This CDR3 is 14 amino acids long. Germline V gene sequence: CDR1 MNHNS, CDR2 SASEGT. The ends were cut back, 8 bases at V and 3 bases at J, with 16 bases in the middle. The CDR3 sequence is CASSQGPGDTEAFF. CDR3 in DNA: TGTGCCAGCTCCCAGGGGCCGGGGGACACTGAAGCTTTCTTT.

This chain joins TRBV29-1 and TRBJ1-2, with 7 bases matching TRBD1. CDR3 size: 13 residues. J was trimmed by 3 bases and V by 7 bases; bases with no gene match: 8. CDR1 is SQVTM and CDR2 is ANQGSEA in the germline V gene. The CDR3 coding sequence is TGCAGCGCTAAGGGACAGCTATACTATGGCTACACCTTC. This encodes CSAKGQLYYGYTF.

This clonotype has a handful of counts. This rearrangement joins TRBV7-8 to TRBJ2-1; 8 positions match TRBD1. Looked up from germline, CDR1 is SGHVS and CDR2 is FQNEAQ. The CDR3 is 13 amino acids. Trimming removed 6 bases from V and 10 bases from J; junction bases left unmatched: 8. The CDR3 coding sequence is TGTGCCAGCAGACTCTATGGACAGGGCGAGCAGTTCTTC. Its translation: CASRLYGQGEQFF. The variable domain in full, completed from reference TRBV7-8 and TRBJ2-1, reads GAGVSQSPRYKVAKRGQDVALRCDPISGHVSLFWYQQALGQGPEFLTYFQNEAQLDKSGLPSDRFFAERPEGSVSTLKIQRTQQEDSAVYLCASRLYGQGEQFFGPGTRLTVL.